The 27 T cell receptor beta chains given below trace back to one sample, sequenced in a study of spatial heterogeneity in lung cancer. These TCRs are of unknown antigen specificity. Study results and limitations: Tracking of tumor mutation counts was seen in expanded intratumoral alpha and beta TCR counts.

TCRdb re-derived calls from the 5' RACE reads in MiXCR, one entry per CDR3 protein. Among some 7,800 distinct CDR3 sequences listed, around an eighth were seen once. Time point of the sample: sample taken at primary tumor resection. The specimen was lung tumor tissue, collected at surgery. The receptors come from a male donor with early-stage non-small cell lung cancer.

At least ten counts were recorded for this clonotype. This beta chain came through as a stray read in a library set up for alpha chains, and its size says little. The genes are TRBV30 and TRBJ2-5; 8 bases are a match to TRBD2. Germline CDR1 is GTSNPN and CDR2 is SVGIG (reference sequence). This CDR3 spans 13 amino acids. J was trimmed by 4 bases and V by 2 bases; bases with no gene match: 3. The CDR3 DNA is TGTGCCTGGAGTCCGCTAGCGGGAGAGACCCAGTACTTC. It is translated as CAWSPLAGETQYF.

In its sample, this clonotype ranks as medium-sized (0.01 to 0.1%). This beta chain was picked up by a library intended for alpha chains and is off target, so its count carries little meaning. The chain joins TRBV10-1 to TRBJ2-7; D uncertain. This CDR3 comprises 12 residues. The germline V gene encodes CDR1 WNHNN and CDR2 SYGVQD (reference sequence). V was shortened by 4 bases and J by 5 bases, with 9 bases between the two germline ends. The DNA for the CDR3 is TGCGCCAGCAGTGCGGGTCAGGACGAGCAGTACTTC. It is translated as CASSAGQDEQYF.

This clonotype was found many times. This clone may be a read error of a much larger clone one base away. Because the library targeted alpha chains, this beta chain is an off-target read whose size means little. This chain uses TRBV9 with TRBJ1-5; no reliable D call. CDR1 is SGDLS and CDR2 is YYNGEE in the germline V gene. The CDR3 has 13 residues. The CDR3 DNA sequence: TGTGCCAGCAGCGTAGACGGGCAACAGCCCCGGCATTTT. Its protein product is CASSVDGQQPRHF.

There are many counts of this clonotype. This beta chain is an unintended read in a library built for alpha chains; its size means little. J is TRBJ2-1 and V is TRBV7-9; 7 bases align to TRBD2. Trimming at V came to 5 bases and at J to 1 base, leaving 5 bases not matched to a gene. The CDR3 consists of 15 residues. CDR1 and CDR2 (germline): SEHNR, FQNEAQ (reference sequence). CDR3 nucleotide sequence: TGTGCCAGCAGCCTCCTAGCGGATTCCTACAATGAGCAGTTCTTC. Its translation is CASSLLADSYNEQFF.

This clonotype is classed as medium-sized (0.01 to 0.1%). This beta chain slipped into a library made for alpha chains as a stray read, so its size is not meaningful. The V gene is TRBV12-3 or TRBV12-4, the J gene TRBJ1-5; 7 bases match TRBD1. This CDR3 comprises 14 residues. V gave up 11 bases and J gave up 2 bases; unmatched junction bases: 9. The CDR3 loop reads CACTPGQGNQPQHF. In DNA, the CDR3 is TGTGCCTGCACCCCCGGACAGGGCAATCAGCCCCAGCATTTT.

This clonotype is deemed medium-sized. A library made for alpha chains picked up this beta chain off target, so its size means little. The chain couples TRBV7-9 to TRBJ1-5; D is ambiguous. CDR1 is SEHNR and CDR2 is FQNEAQ in the germline V gene (reference sequence). The CDR3 runs to 14 residues. With 5 bases removed from V and 5 bases from J, the gap between germline ends came to 13 bases. The CDR3 DNA is TGTGCCAGCAGCAAGCAAGGCATTGATCAGCCCCAGCATTTT. Translation: CASSKQGIDQPQHF.

This clonotype was recorded many times. This beta chain slipped into a library made for alpha chains as a stray read, so its size is not meaningful. The chain recombines TRBV5-1 with TRBJ2-2, with 8 bases lining up with TRBD1. Germline assignment: CDR1 SGHRS and CDR2 YFSETQ. This CDR3 region has 16 residues. Unmatched junction bases numbered 7, after V lost 0 bases and J lost 6 bases. For the CDR3, the DNA is TGCGCCAGCAGCTTGGCCGGACAGGGCAACGCCGGGGAGCTGTTTTTT. This encodes CASSLAGQGNAGELFF.

Many counts were recorded for this clonotype. In a library made to pick up alpha chains, this beta chain is a stray read with a size that means little. This chain links TRBV6-5 with TRBJ2-1, with TRBD2 matching 12 bases. This CDR3 contains 13 residues. Germline CDR1 reads MNHEY; CDR2 reads SVGAGI. Losses at the gene ends were 4 bases for V and 13 bases for J; bases not matched to a gene: 5. CDR3: CASSWTSGMVQFF. The CDR3 DNA sequence: TGTGCCAGCAGTTGGACTAGCGGGATGGTTCAGTTCTTC.

This clonotype showed up many times. This beta chain turned up in a library designed for alpha chains; as an off-target read, its abundance says little. The rearrangement links TRBV29-1 to TRBJ1-5; D is unclear. In germline, CDR1 is SQVTM, CDR2 ANQGSEA. The CDR3 is 14 residues long. The V end was cut by 4 bases, the J end by 4 bases, with 14 bases between. The CDR3 is CSVASGGPNQPQHF. The CDR3 DNA sequence: TGCAGCGTTGCATCGGGAGGTCCAAATCAGCCCCAGCATTTT.

This clonotype was counted many times. This beta chain is an unintended read in a library built for alpha chains; its size means little. The chain has TRBV20-1 and TRBJ1-1; D ambiguous. CDR1 and CDR2 (germline): DFQATT, SNEGSKA (reference sequence). The CDR3 loop spans 14 amino acids. Trimming left V 0 bases short and J 4 bases short, with 12 bases between. The CDR3 bases are TGCAGTGCTAGAGATCTCGGGGAGAGCACTGAAGCTTTCTTT. Its translation: CSARDLGESTEAFF.

Many counts were recorded for this clonotype. This beta chain slipped into a library made for alpha chains as a stray read, so its size is not meaningful. J is TRBJ2-5 and V is TRBV7-2; TRBD1 is a possible D gene (5 bases). The CDR3 contains 14 residues. With 2 bases removed from V and 3 bases from J, the gap between germline ends came to 10 bases. CDR1 and CDR2 from the germline V gene are SGHTA and FQGNSA. CDR3: CASSLFSREETQYF. DNA of the CDR3: TGTGCCAGCAGCTTATTTAGCAGGGAAGAGACCCAGTACTTC.

This clonotype was recorded a few times. Since the library was made to target alpha chains, this beta chain is a stray read and its abundance is not meaningful. V and J are TRBV29-1 and TRBJ2-6; the D is unclear. Germline CDR1 and CDR2: SQVTM and ANQGSEA. V lost 8 bases and J lost 2, with 10 bases in between. The length of the CDR3 is 13 residues. The CDR3 DNA follows: TGCAGCACTTCTTCTACTGGGGCCAACGTCCTGACTTTC. It yields the protein CSTSSTGANVLTF. The whole variable domain, filled in from reference TRBV29-1 and TRBJ2-6, reads SAVISQKPSRDICQRGTSLTIQCQVDSQVTMMFWYRQQPGQSLTLIATANQGSEATYESGFVIDKFPISRPNLTFSTLTVSNMSPEDSSIYLCSTSSTGANVLTFGAGSRLTVL.

Concerning this clonotype: Since the library was made to target alpha chains, this beta chain is a stray read and its abundance is not meaningful. The gene calls are TRBV13 and TRBJ2-1, with TRBD2 identical over 7 bases. V dropped 0 bases and J dropped 1; count of bases not matched to a gene: 12. Germline values: CDR1 PRHDT, CDR2 FYEKMQ (reference sequence). This CDR3 contains 19 residues. CDR3 DNA: TGTGCCAGCAGCTTAGGCCAGTCGGGAGGATGGGTTTCCTACAATGAGCAGTTCTTC. Translation gives CASSLGQSGGWVSYNEQFF.

This clonotype came up many times. As an off-target read in a library built for alpha chains, this beta chain has a frequency of little significance. This chain's CDR3 is CASSEALAGTYEQYF. In DNA, the CDR3 is TGTGCCAGCAGTGAAGCCCTAGCGGGAACCTACGAGCAGTACTTC. The chain employs TRBV2 and TRBJ2-7, with 9 bases that match TRBD2. Germline V gene lookup returns CDR1 SNHLY and CDR2 FYNNEI. After removal of 0 bases from V and 2 bases from J, the junction contained 2 bases not matched to a gene. The CDR3 has 15 amino acids.

This clonotype was counted at least ten times. For a library built for alpha chains, this beta chain is a stray read; little rests on its size. The V gene is TRBV5-1, the J gene TRBJ1-4; maybe TRBD1 (6 bases). The CDR3 extends over 15 amino acids. V was cut by 0 bases and J by 7 bases, with 13 bases left in between. Germline-derived CDR1 and CDR2 are SGHRS and YFSETQ. The CDR3: CASSLATGAVEKLFF. The CDR3 DNA follows: TGCGCCAGCAGCTTGGCCACGGGGGCAGTTGAAAAACTGTTTTTT.

By share, this clonotype counts as medium-sized. This beta chain lies outside the target of a library built for alpha chains; its clone size means little. The genes are TRBV20-1 and TRBJ2-3; D remains ambiguous. The CDR3 has 13 amino acids. V was pared by 0 bases and J by 2 bases, with 6 bases between. Germline-derived CDR1 and CDR2 are DFQATT and SNEGSKA (reference sequence). The CDR3 DNA follows: TGCAGTGCTAGAGATGCACCCACAGATACGCAGTATTTT. Translated, it gives CSARDAPTDTQYF.

This clonotype came up many times. This beta chain is an off-target read within a library intended for alpha chains, so its frequency means little. The chain carries TRBV5-4 and TRBJ1-1; TRBD1 might be the D (5 bases). Germline CDR1 is SGHNT and CDR2 is YYREEE (reference sequence). This CDR3 has 14 residues. Trimming removed 4 bases at V and 0 bases at J, with 10 bases between. In DNA form, the CDR3 reads TGTGCCAGCAGCCGAGGGGCGGTGAACACTGAAGCTTTCTTT. Encoded protein: CASSRGAVNTEAFF.

Turning to this clonotype: Compared with germline, one end of the junction differs, possibly owing to a read error. In a library made to pick up alpha chains, this beta chain is a stray read with a size that means little. This chain links TRBV7-2 with TRBJ1-2; TRBD1 aligns across 7 bases. Per the germline V gene, CDR1 is SGHTA and CDR2 is FQGNSA. The CDR3 is 12 amino acids. The CDR3: CTSSSTGAGYAF. In nucleotides, the CDR3 is TGTACCAGCAGCTCCACAGGGGCGGGCTACGCCTTC.

By share of the sample, this clonotype is medium-sized. The library was prepared for alpha chains; this beta chain is a stray read, so its frequency means little. V usage is TRBV5-4 and J usage is TRBJ2-1; a weak D match, TRBD2 (6 bases). The CDR3 has 16 residues. Looked up from germline, CDR1 is SGHNT and CDR2 is YYREEE (reference sequence). Trimming cost V 3 bases and J 6 bases, with 19 bases left between them. CDR3 amino acids: CASSSPIGGRINEQFF. CDR3 bases: TGTGCCAGCAGCTCCCCTATCGGGGGTCGCATCAATGAGCAGTTCTTC. Full variable domain (outside the CDR3, taken from reference TRBV5-4 and TRBJ2-1): ETGVTQSPTHLIKTRGQQVTLRCSSQSGHNTVSWYQQALGQGPQFIFQYYREEENGRGNFPPRFSGLQFPNYSSELNVNALELDDSALYLCASSSPIGGRINEQFFGPGTRLTVL.

A remark on this clonotype: Because this beta chain is a stray read in a library intended to capture alpha chains, its abundance should not be given much weight. V is TRBV27 and J is TRBJ2-1, with a tentative D call TRBD1 (5 bases). The germline gives CDR1 MNHEY, CDR2 SMNVEV (reference sequence). The CDR3 contains 12 residues. Trimming removed 8 bases from V and 10 bases from J, with 15 bases in between. Here the CDR3 DNA reads TGTGCCAGCGGGGCCGTATCTTGGGAGCAGTTCTTC. It is translated as CASGAVSWEQFF.

This clonotype was found a few times. This beta chain lies outside the target of a library built for alpha chains; its clone size means little. This chain connects TRBV6-5 to TRBJ1-4; D uncertain. Germline lookup yields CDR1 MNHEY and CDR2 SVGAGI. This CDR3 region has 12 residues. V was cut by 6 bases and J by 4 bases, with 6 bases left in between. The CDR3 nucleotides read TGTGCCAGCAGCGGAGATAATGAAAAACTGTTTTTT. It translates to CASSGDNEKLFF.

This clonotype was found many times. Because the library targeted alpha chains, this beta chain is an off-target read whose size means little. This rearrangement joins TRBV20-1 to TRBJ1-1; 11 bases are shared with TRBD1. From germline, CDR1 is DFQATT and CDR2 SNEGSKA (reference sequence). The CDR3 is 14 amino acids. Trimming removed 6 bases from V and 5 bases from J; junction bases left unmatched: 8. The CDR3 reads CSAFPGTGGTEAFF. CDR3 nucleotide sequence: TGCAGTGCATTCCCCGGGACAGGGGGGACTGAAGCTTTCTTT.

This clonotype is deemed medium-sized. This beta chain is a stray read from a library made for alpha chains; its abundance is not meaningful. V gene TRBV5-6 combines with J gene TRBJ2-1; D uncertain. The V end was cut by 4 bases, the J end by 7 bases, with 15 bases between. Germline V CDR1 and CDR2: SGHDT, YYEEEE. This CDR3 is built from 14 residues. CDR3 residues: CASSLRRGRNEQFF. The CDR3, as DNA: TGTGCCAGCAGCCTGAGACGCGGCAGGAATGAGCAGTTCTTC.

This clonotype was detected many times. The size of this beta chain means little, since it is a stray read in a library made for alpha chains. The chain links TRBV20-1 to TRBJ1-5, with TRBD1 as a possible D gene (5 bases). Trimming removed 5 bases from V and 4 bases from J, with 9 bases in between. Per germline, CDR1 DFQATT and CDR2 SNEGSKA (reference sequence). The CDR3 extends over 12 amino acids. CDR3 amino acids: CSASGLNQPQHF. The CDR3 DNA reads TGCAGTGCTTCAGGGCTGAATCAGCCCCAGCATTTT.

Sample share makes this clonotype medium-sized (0.01 to 0.1%). This beta chain is an off-target read within a library intended for alpha chains, so its frequency means little. The chain has TRBV29-1 and TRBJ2-1; the D is unclear. The CDR3 length is 14 residues. Germline CDR1 is SQVTM and CDR2 is ANQGSEA. Between the trimmed V and J ends, which lost 4 bases and 7 bases, there was a span of 17 bases. This CDR3 is CSVGGSPSWNEQFF. As DNA, the CDR3 is TGCAGCGTTGGAGGTAGCCCCTCCTGGAATGAGCAGTTCTTC.

This clonotype was found many times. Being off target in a library aimed at alpha chains, this beta chain has a size of little meaning. This chain links TRBV20-1 with TRBJ2-3; TRBD2 might be the D (5 bases). This CDR3 comprises 16 residues. Germline V gives CDR1 DFQATT, CDR2 SNEGSKA (reference sequence). The V end lost 4 bases, the J end lost 6 bases, and 23 bases lay between the germline ends. CDR3 loop: CSANDASLWTGDTQYF. The CDR3 coding sequence is TGCAGTGCTAATGACGCATCACTGTGGACGGGGGATACGCAGTATTTT.

To note about this clonotype: Since the library was made to target alpha chains, this beta chain is a stray read and its abundance is not meaningful. The chain couples TRBV4-1 to TRBJ1-2, with 8 positions matching TRBD1. The CDR3 is 13 residues long. Germline V gives CDR1 MGHRA, CDR2 YSYEKL. The ends lost 4 bases at V and 4 bases at J; junction bases unmatched: 2. The chain's CDR3 is CASSPDRVYGYTF. The CDR3 DNA reads as TGCGCCAGCAGCCCGGACAGGGTCTATGGCTACACCTTC.